The 8 T cell receptor beta chains below were found in one sample sequenced in a study of T cells in Graves' hyperthyroidism and ophthalmopathy. RNA transcripts gave rise to amplified TCR beta CDR3 regions. The TCR CDR3 first-round RT-PCR relied on the HTBI primer set. One entry per CDR3 protein results from TCRdb running MiXCR on the multiplex PCR reads. The repertoire holds approximately 560,000 distinct CDR3 sequences, with around 14% as singletons. Input material: blood. The receptors shown here come from a woman aged 25 to 39 with Graves' hyperthyroidism.

In this sample, this clonotype turned up many times. The gene calls are TRBV28 and TRBJ1-1; maybe TRBD1 (5 bases). The CDR3 covers 16 residues. The germline gives CDR1 MDHEN, CDR2 SYDVKM. Trimming took 7 bases from V and 0 from J, leaving 18 bases between them. CDR3 sequence (DNA): TGTGCCAGCACCTTGGGGACGTTACTTGTGAACACTGAAGCTTTCTTT. This sequence encodes CASTLGTLLVNTEAFF.

Ten or more counts support this clonotype. The CDR3 region has the DNA TGTGCCAGCAGCCAGAATCAGGGGGCGTTGGCTGAAGCTTTCTTT. Encoded protein: CASSQNQGALAEAFF. The chain joins TRBV3-1 to TRBJ1-1; 8 nucleotides agree with TRBD1. The CDR3 extends over 15 amino acids. Germline V CDR1 and CDR2: LGHDT, YNNKEL (reference sequence). Unmatched junction bases numbered 9, after V lost 3 bases and J lost 6 bases. The full variable domain, rest sourced from reference TRBV3-1 and TRBJ1-1, is DTAVSQTPKYLVTQMGNDKSIKCEQNLGHDTMYWYKQDSKKFLKIMFSYNNKELIINETVPNRFSPKSPDKAHLNLHINSLELGDSAVYFCASSQNQGALAEAFFGQGTRLTVV.

This clonotype was recorded many times. The V gene is TRBV28, the J gene TRBJ1-5; a possible D gene is TRBD1 (5 bases). This CDR3 has 15 residues. V lost 3 bases and J lost 7, with 16 bases in between. Germline loops: CDR1 MDHEN, CDR2 SYDVKM. CDR3 region: CASSFPRRARQPQHF. The CDR3 DNA follows: TGTGCCAGCAGTTTCCCTCGCAGGGCGAGGCAGCCCCAGCATTTT.

This clonotype has at least ten counts. This chain uses TRBV27 with TRBJ2-1, with 7 nucleotides matching TRBD2. Germline trimming cut 0 bases from V and 1 base from J; bases unmatched to any gene: 3. This CDR3 contains 16 residues. Germline CDR1 reads MNHEY; CDR2 reads SMNVEV (reference sequence). This CDR3 is CASSLSGGDSYNEQFF. In DNA form, the CDR3 reads TGTGCCAGCAGTTTATCGGGAGGGGATTCCTACAATGAGCAGTTCTTC.

Comments on this clonotype: A much larger clone sits a single nucleotide away, making a read error possible. Without the conserved terminal phenylalanine or tryptophan, this CDR3 likely stems from a read error. The V gene is TRBV28, the J gene TRBJ2-7, with 9 bases lining up with TRBD2. V trimming: 3 bases; J trimming: 8 bases; junction bases outside the gene matches: 8. In germline, CDR1 is MDHEN, CDR2 SYDVKM. This CDR3 has 14 amino acids. The CDR3 reads CASSFASGTSQQYL. In nucleotides, the CDR3 is TGTGCCAGCAGTTTCGCTAGCGGGACCTCTCAGCAGTACCTC.

This clonotype was found many times. J is TRBJ2-1 and V is TRBV2; possible D gene TRBD1, 6 bases. Trimming removed 4 bases from V and 5 bases from J, with 15 bases in between. The CDR3 sequence is 15 residues long. CDR1 SNHLY and CDR2 FYNNEI come from the germline V gene. CDR3 in amino acids: CASSGQDRLHNEQFF. The CDR3 bases are TGTGCCAGCAGTGGCCAAGACAGGCTCCACAATGAGCAGTTCTTC.

This clonotype was counted ten times or more. The chain has TRBV11-2 and TRBJ2-1; no reliable D call. The germline V gene has CDR1 SGHAT and CDR2 FQNNGV. CDR3 length: 14 residues. Trimming removed 1 base from V and 5 bases from J, with 9 bases in between. The CDR3 here is CASSLGLPNNEQFF. The CDR3 coding sequence is TGTGCCAGCAGCTTAGGTCTACCAAACAATGAGCAGTTCTTC. The full variable domain, completed using reference TRBV11-2 and TRBJ2-1, is EAGVAQSPRYKIIEKRQSVAFWCNPISGHATLYWYQQILGQGPKLLIQFQNNGVVDDSQLPKDRFSAERLKGVDSTLKIQPAKLEDSAVYLCASSLGLPNNEQFFGPGTRLTVL.

The genes are TRBV28 and TRBJ1-4; TRBD1 agrees at 8 bases. V lost 6 bases to trimming and J lost 4 bases; unmatched junction nucleotides: 7. There are 15 residues in the CDR3. Germline V gene sequence: CDR1 MDHEN, CDR2 SYDVKM. The CDR3 sequence: CASRPHRGVNEKLFF. The CDR3 DNA reads as TGTGCCAGCAGACCCCACAGGGGGGTTAATGAAAAACTGTTTTTT. The complete variable domain, with remaining parts taken from reference TRBV28 and TRBJ1-4, reads DVKVTQSSRYLVKRTGEKVFLECVQDMDHENMFWYRQDPGLGLRLIYFSYDVKMKEKGDIPEGYSVSREKKERFSLILESASTNQTSMYLCASRPHRGVNEKLFFGSGTQLSVL.